Reported below is one T cell receptor (beta chain). TCRdb keeps only in-frame clones here, not all; method: immunoSEQ multiplex PCR. The sample yields around 71,000 clones, around 94% seen once. This entry is derived from a study of T cell changes during pregnancy in multiple sclerosis. There are 11 residues in the CDR3. CDR1 is LNHDA and CDR2 is SQIVND in the germline V gene (reference sequence). The V gene lost 7 bases and the J gene lost 2 bases, with 5 bases spanning the gap. This clonotype originated in a female donor with multiple sclerosis, enrolled in a pregnancy study. This chain joins TRBV19 and TRBJ2-5; D is undetermined. The sample consisted of peripheral blood, taken in the third trimester of pregnancy. In DNA form, the CDR3 reads TGTGCCAGTACCCCGCAAGAGACCCAGTACTTC. The encoded protein is CASTPQETQYF.